This T cell receptor delta chain derives from a study of gamma-delta T cells after stem cell transplantation. TCRdb re-called clones from the RT-PCR reads via CATT. The sample has some 1,400 delta-chain clones; about 14% are singletons. Worth noting for this clone: With a far larger clone one base away, a read error is the likely cause. This sample includes further DNA sequences coding for the same CDR3.

This CDR3 is built from 19 residues. Germline CDR1 GEAIGNYY, CDR2 EKD. Trimming shortened V by 4 bases and J by 0 bases, and 26 bases separated the two germline ends. Sequencing input: gamma-delta T cells. The sequence was collected from a human donor. It is not recorded whose cells these are; they may come from a transplant donor. The rearrangement uses TRDV2 and TRDJ1; D may correspond to TRDD2 or TRDD3 (5 bases each). The DNA of the CDR3 is TGTGCCTGTGATACCATCTCCTATGGAAGGGGACAGTACACCGATAAACTCATCTTT. It is translated as CACDTISYGRGQYTDKLIF.